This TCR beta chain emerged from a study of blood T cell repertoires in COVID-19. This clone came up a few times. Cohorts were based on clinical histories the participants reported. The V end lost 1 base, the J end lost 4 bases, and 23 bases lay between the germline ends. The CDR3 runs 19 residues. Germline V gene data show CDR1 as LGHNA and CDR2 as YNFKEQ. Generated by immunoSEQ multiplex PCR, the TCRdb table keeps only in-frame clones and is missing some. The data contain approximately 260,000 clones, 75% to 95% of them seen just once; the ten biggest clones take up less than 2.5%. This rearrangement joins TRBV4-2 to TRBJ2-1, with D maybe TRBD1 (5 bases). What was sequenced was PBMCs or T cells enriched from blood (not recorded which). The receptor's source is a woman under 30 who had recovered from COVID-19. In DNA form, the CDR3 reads TGTGCCAGCAGCCAAGGTCGTCAGCTCCAGGGTGGGCTATACAATGAGCAGTTCTTC. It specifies CASSQGRQLQGGLYNEQFF.